Listed below are T cell receptor beta chains from one sample, sequenced in a study of CD8 T cells in Susac syndrome. TCRdb reprocessed the immunoSEQ multiplex PCR reads with MiXCR, giving one entry per CDR3 protein. The sample shows about 180,000 distinct CDR3 sequences, approximately 96% of them seen only once. Sequenced material: CD4+ T cells from PBMCs. The source is a human donor with multiple sclerosis. CDR3s include the opening cysteine and the closing phenylalanine or tryptophan. A D gene is named only where the DNA matches it firmly. Some rows mark clone size as missing; the rest say once, few, many or name a class of expanded clone.

D gene	V gene	clone size	J gene	CDR3 DNA	CDR3 protein
-	TRBV6-5	-	TRBJ1-1	TGTGCCAGCAGTTATAAGAGACTGACTGAAGCTTTCTTT	CASSYKRLTEAFF
-	TRBV4-3	few	TRBJ2-5	TGCGCCAGCAGCCAAGATTGGGCGGGCCAAGAGACCCAGTACTTC	CASSQDWAGQETQYF
-	TRBV7-2	-	TRBJ2-5	TGTGCCAGCAGCCCATGGACAGAGCGGGAGACCCAGTACTTC	CASSPWTERETQYF
TRBD1	TRBV2	-	TRBJ1-1	TGTGCCAGCAGCCTGACAGGGTCTGAAGCTTTCTTT	CASSLTGSEAFF
-	TRBV28	once	TRBJ1-6	TGTGCCAGCAATTGGGCAGGGCATAACTTT	CASNWAGHNF
-	TRBV7-8	-	TRBJ1-6	TGTGCCAGCAGCTTAGCGGGCCAGGGCAGGTCACCCCTCCACTTT	CASSLAGQGRSPLHF
TRBD2	TRBV29-1	-	TRBJ2-1	TGCAGCGTTGACTCGGGAGGGAATGAGCAGTTCTTC	CSVDSGGNEQFF
TRBD1	TRBV5-4	-	TRBJ2-7	TGTGCCAGCAGCGGACAGGGTATGGACGAGCAGTACTTC	CASSGQGMDEQYF
TRBD2	TRBV5-4	-	TRBJ2-7	TGTGCCAGCAGCTGGGAGGGAGCGGGGGGATTACCCTACGAGCAGTACTTC	CASSWEGAGGLPYEQYF
TRBD2	TRBV9	once	TRBJ2-5	TGTGCCAGCAGCGTAACTAGCGGGGGGGCGGAGACCCAGTACTTC	CASSVTSGGAETQYF
-	TRBV13	once	TRBJ2-2	TGTGCCAGCAGCCCTGGACACCCGAACACCGGGGAGCTGTTTTTT	CASSPGHPNTGELFF
-	TRBV23-1	-	TRBJ2-7	TGCGCCAGCTCGTCCGGGACCGCGAGCTCCTACGAGCAGTACTTC	CASSSGTASSYEQYF
-	TRBV12-5	-	TRBJ1-5	TGTGCTAGTGGTTTGGTAGCGGGACCCTGGGGCAATCAGCCCCAGCATTTT	CASGLVAGPWGNQPQHF
TRBD1	TRBV5-1	-	TRBJ1-6	TGCGCCAGCAGGCCTCCGGACAGGGGAGGGTCACCCCTCCACTTT	CASRPPDRGGSPLHF
-	TRBV30	-	TRBJ2-7	TGTGCCTGGAGTGTAATTTCTGCCTACGAGCAGTACTTC	CAWSVISAYEQYF
-	TRBV7-2	-	TRBJ1-1	TGTGCCAGCAGCCTAAGGACCCGGCAGCCCAGGGTCGCTTTCTTT	CASSLRTRQPRVAFF
-	TRBV5-1	-	TRBJ2-1	TGCGCCAGCAGCTTGGCGGGACCCCCCGATGAGCAGTTCTTC	CASSLAGPPDEQFF
-	TRBV30	-	TRBJ1-5	TGTGCCTGGAAAAGTCAGGGGAGAAGATCCCAGCATTTT	CAWKSQGRRSQHF
TRBD1	TRBV25-1	-	TRBJ1-5	TGTGCCAGCAGTGGCCTCGGGACAGACAATCAGCCCCAGCATTTT	CASSGLGTDNQPQHF
-	TRBV2	-	TRBJ1-5	TGTGCCAGCAGTGACCTCCTTAGCAATCAGCCCCAGCATTTT	CASSDLLSNQPQHF
-	TRBV30	-	TRBJ2-7	TGTGCCTGGAGTGGGTCCTCGATATCGGCCAGCTCCTACGAGCAGTACTTC	CAWSGSSISASSYEQYF
TRBD1	TRBV4-3	-	TRBJ2-4	TGCGCCAGCAGCCAAGACGGGACAGGGGGCACCATCTTCTTC	CASSQDGTGGTIFF
-	TRBV7-9	once	TRBJ2-1	TGTGCCAGCAGTAGAGAGCTTGGTGAGCAGTTCTTC	CASSRELGEQFF
-	TRBV21-1	-	TRBJ1-5	TGTGCCAGCAGCAAAGGAGGACTGATGGGTCAGCCCCAGCATTTT	CASSKGGLMGQPQHF
-	TRBV27	-	TRBJ2-3	TGTGCCAGCAGGCTTTACAATACGCAGTATTTT	CASRLYNTQYF
TRBD2	TRBV4-1	-	TRBJ2-3	TGCGCCAGCAGCCAAGCGGGGGGAACAACAGATACGCAGTATTTT	CASSQAGGTTDTQYF
-	TRBV30	-	TRBJ1-2	TGTGCCTGGAGTGTAGTCCCGGACTACTATGGCTACACCTTC	CAWSVVPDYYGYTF
-	TRBV20-1	-	TRBJ2-7	TGCAGTGCTCCCTCTATACCGGGCTCCTACGAGCAGTACTTC	CSAPSIPGSYEQYF
TRBD1	TRBV24-1	-	TRBJ2-2	TGTGCCACCAGTGGGGCCAGGGGGCCGACCGGGGAGCTGTTTTTT	CATSGARGPTGELFF
-	TRBV12-3/TRBV12-4	-	TRBJ1-5	TGTGCCAGCAGTCCTAGCTATGGGCAGCTCAATCAGCCCCAGCATTTT	CASSPSYGQLNQPQHF
TRBD1	TRBV18	-	TRBJ2-5	TGTGCCAGCTCACTCGGGACAGATGCCCAAGAGACCCAGTACTTC	CASSLGTDAQETQYF
-	TRBV30	-	TRBJ1-4	TGTGCCTGGAGTGTACTCGGGGGTCGGAAACTGTTTTTT	CAWSVLGGRKLFF
-	TRBV20-1	-	TRBJ2-3	TGCAGTGCTGAGTTAACTGTGGGCGCAGATACGCAGTATTTT	CSAELTVGADTQYF
TRBD2	TRBV7-2	-	TRBJ2-3	TGTGCCAGCAGCTCGGGACTAGCGGGCTACACAGATACGCAGTATTTT	CASSSGLAGYTDTQYF
TRBD1	TRBV20-1	-	TRBJ2-2	TGCAGTGCTAGACAGGGGGCCGGGGAGCTGTTTTTT	CSARQGAGELFF
-	TRBV29-1	-	TRBJ2-1	TGCAGCGCCTCCCGGACAAGTTCTTCCTACAATGAGCAGTTCTTC	CSASRTSSSYNEQFF
-	TRBV15	-	TRBJ2-3	TGTGCCACCAGCAGAGTGCTAGCCTCAGATACGCAGTATTTT	CATSRVLASDTQYF
-	TRBV6-2/TRBV6-3	-	TRBJ2-5	TGTGCCAGCAGCCTTCGGGGTAGCGGAGAGACCCAGTACTTC	CASSLRGSGETQYF
TRBD2	TRBV4-3	-	TRBJ2-1	TGCGCCAGCAGCGTTGGACTAGCAAGGAATGAGCAGTTCTTC	CASSVGLARNEQFF
-	TRBV9	-	TRBJ1-2	TGTGCCAGCAGCGTAGCTCTGCGAGCCTGGGGCTACACCTTC	CASSVALRAWGYTF
TRBD2	TRBV4-3	once	TRBJ2-3	TGCGCCAGCAGCCCTAGGGAGGGACTAGCGGGGAGAGATACGCAGTATTTT	CASSPREGLAGRDTQYF